Shown below are 30 T cell receptor beta chains from a single sample sequenced in a study of technical replicates of blood from several donors. Using immunoSEQ multiplex PCR, the repertoire was profiled, and TCRdb retains in-frame clones only, with some absent. The profile covers under 85,000 clones, with around 92% appearing a single time and approximately 0.4% taken by the ten largest. Sequencing used T cells isolated from PBMCs. The receptors originated from a human donor in good health. Some clones in this sample may be carry-over from other donors' samples.

This clone came up a few times. A junction end diverges from the germline sequence, so it may reflect a read error. The chain is built from TRBV4-1 and TRBJ1-5, with 7 bases aligning to TRBD1. This CDR3 contains 13 residues. Germline CDR1 is MGHRA and CDR2 is YSYEKL. The CDR3 DNA sequence: TGCGCCAGCAGCTGGGACAGCAATCAGCTCCAGCATTTT. Translation gives CASSWDSNQLQHF.

This clone showed up just once. The chain is built from TRBV5-1 and TRBJ2-3, with D possibly matching TRBD1 (5 bases). Trimming removed 1 base from V and 5 bases from J, with 14 bases in between. The germline V gene encodes CDR1 SGHRS and CDR2 YFSETQ. This CDR3 is built from 15 residues. CDR3 loop: CASSLNMRQQDTQYF. CDR3 coding DNA: TGCGCCAGCAGCTTGAACATGAGACAGCAAGATACGCAGTATTTT.

The chain is built from TRBV6-1 and TRBJ2-5; 9 bases agree with TRBD2. The junction had 22 bases not matched to a gene; V was cut back by 3 bases and J by 14 bases. Germline V gene sequence: CDR1 MNHNS, CDR2 SASEGT. The CDR3 extends over 17 amino acids. In nucleotides, the CDR3 is TGTGCCAGCAGTGAGAATCATGATAGGTTGGCGGGAGGGCAAAAATACTTC. Its translation: CASSENHDRLAGGQKYF.

The chain is built from TRBV2 and TRBJ1-3; 7 bases align to TRBD1. This CDR3 region has 15 residues. Trimming removed 8 bases from V and 3 bases from J; junction bases left unmatched: 10. In germline, CDR1 is SNHLY, CDR2 FYNNEI. CDR3 sequence: CASGMTGINGNTIYF. CDR3 DNA sequence: TGTGCCAGCGGTATGACAGGGATTAATGGAAACACCATATATTTT.

The gene calls are TRBV2 and TRBJ1-5, with D perhaps matching TRBD1 (6 bases). V dropped 5 bases and J dropped 7 bases, with 15 bases sitting between them. This CDR3 comprises 14 residues. From germline, CDR1 is SNHLY and CDR2 FYNNEI. The CDR3 DNA is TGTGCCAGCAGTTTAAGGGGGGGGTTCCAGCCCCAGCATTTT. It specifies CASSLRGGFQPQHF.

The V gene is TRBV5-1, the J gene TRBJ1-3; 9 bases match TRBD1. Germline loops: CDR1 SGHRS, CDR2 YFSETQ. This CDR3 is built from 15 residues. Losses at the gene ends were 0 bases for V and 4 bases for J; bases not matched to a gene: 2. The CDR3, as DNA: TGCGCCAGCAGCTTGGATGGGACAGGGGGAAACACCATATATTTT. Translated, it gives CASSLDGTGGNTIYF.

This chain joins TRBV7-8 and TRBJ2-1; 9 bases map to TRBD1. Germline trimming cut 5 bases from V and 9 bases from J; bases unmatched to any gene: 8. Germline V lookup: CDR1 SGHVS, CDR2 FQNEAQ. The CDR3 consists of 14 residues. DNA for the CDR3: TGTGCCAGCAGCCCCAGTACAGGGGGCGGTGAGCAGTTCTTC. Translated: CASSPSTGGGEQFF.

A single count supports this clone. One end of the junction is discordant with germline, which a read error may explain. This rearrangement joins TRBV7-7 to TRBJ2-2, with 9 positions matching TRBD1. CDR3 length: 16 residues. Per germline, CDR1 SSHAT and CDR2 FNYEAQ (reference sequence). CDR3 sequence reads: CASSRDRVAYGGELFF. The CDR3 nucleotides read TGTGCTAGCAGCCGGGACAGGGTGGCTTACGGCGGGGAGCTGTTTTTT.

The V gene is TRBV7-9, the J gene TRBJ2-4; 12 bases are a match to TRBD2. Germline V CDR1 and CDR2: SEHNR, FQNEAQ (reference sequence). The CDR3 has 15 residues. Trimming took 4 bases from V and 9 from J; bases not matched to a gene: 7. This CDR3 reads CASSWGLAGVGIQYF. The CDR3 DNA follows: TGTGCCAGCAGCTGGGGACTAGCGGGCGTCGGCATTCAGTACTTC.

The CDR3 sequence: CASSFTRGTNNEQFF. CDR3 coding DNA: TGTGCCAGCAGCTTTACTCGCGGGACTAACAATGAGCAGTTCTTC. The chain has TRBV7-3 and TRBJ2-1; 7 nucleotides align to TRBD2. The germline V gene has CDR1 SGHTA and CDR2 FQGTGA. Germline trimming cut 3 bases from V and 5 bases from J; bases unmatched to any gene: 7. This CDR3 has 15 residues.

The J gene is TRBJ1-1, the V gene TRBV7-9; 7 nucleotides match TRBD1. Germline V gives CDR1 SEHNR, CDR2 FQNEAQ (reference sequence). The CDR3 sequence is 14 residues long. V lost 5 bases, J lost 7 bases, and 10 bases stayed unmatched. CDR3: CASSPFVGTDEAFF. The CDR3 bases are TGTGCCAGCAGCCCCTTTGTCGGGACAGATGAAGCTTTCTTT.

This sequence joins TRBV9 and TRBJ2-4, with D maybe TRBD2 (5 bases). The CDR3 has 16 residues. Germline loops: CDR1 SGDLS, CDR2 YYNGEE. The V and J ends lost 0 bases and 2 bases respectively, with 12 bases between them. The CDR3 bases are TGTGCCAGCAGCGTAGCAGACCGGGGAACCAAAAACATTCAGTACTTC. Its translation: CASSVADRGTKNIQYF.

The rearrangement links TRBV7-2 to TRBJ1-4; D remains ambiguous. Trimming took off 1 base at V and 0 bases at J, with 18 bases between the two ends. The CDR3 consists of 19 residues. Germline V CDR1 and CDR2: SGHTA, FQGNSA. The CDR3: CASSLEWNSGSPTNEKLFF. Here the CDR3 DNA reads TGTGCCAGCAGCTTAGAATGGAATTCGGGAAGTCCAACTAATGAAAAACTGTTTTTT.

CDR3 in amino acids: CASSLSSGDRVTYEQYF. DNA for the CDR3: TGTGCCAGCAGTTTATCTTCCGGGGACAGGGTTACCTACGAGCAGTACTTC. The genes are TRBV27 and TRBJ2-7, with 9 bases fitting TRBD1. The V gene's germline CDR1 is MNHEY and CDR2 SMNVEV (reference sequence). With 0 bases clipped from V and 2 bases from J, the junction kept 8 bases outside the gene matches. CDR3 size: 17 residues.

V and J are TRBV4-1 and TRBJ2-7; 8 positions match TRBD1. In germline, CDR1 is MGHRA, CDR2 YSYEKL. CDR3 length: 12 amino acids. Losses at the gene ends were 4 bases for V and 6 bases for J; bases not matched to a gene: 2. CDR3 bases: TGCGCCAGCAGCCCCCAGGGGGCCGAGCAGTACTTC. It translates to CASSPQGAEQYF.

CDR3 nucleotide sequence: TGTGCCAGCAGTGAAGGTCGGAGGTACCAAGAGACCCAGTACTTC. Translated: CASSEGRRYQETQYF. The rearrangement links TRBV6-1 to TRBJ2-5; a weak D match, TRBD2 (5 bases). The CDR3 is made up of 15 amino acids. Trimming removed 1 base at V and 0 bases at J, with 9 bases between. In germline, CDR1 is MNHNS, CDR2 SASEGT.

V is TRBV2 and J is TRBJ2-3, with TRBD2 matching 9 bases. CDR1 is SNHLY and CDR2 is FYNNEI in the germline V gene. CDR3 length: 13 residues. With 7 bases clipped from V and 1 base from J, the junction kept 0 bases outside the gene matches. CDR3: CASTSGGTDTQYF. As DNA, the CDR3 is TGTGCCAGCACTAGCGGGGGCACAGATACGCAGTATTTT.

The V call is TRBV4-1, the J call TRBJ2-7; 9 nucleotides align to TRBD2. Germline trimming cut 0 bases from V and 5 bases from J; bases unmatched to any gene: 14. The CDR3 runs to 18 residues. Germline loops: CDR1 MGHRA, CDR2 YSYEKL. The CDR3: CASSQEFRGRASQDEQYF. The CDR3 DNA is TGCGCCAGCAGCCAAGAGTTCCGCGGGAGGGCCTCTCAGGACGAGCAGTACTTC.

The chain couples TRBV13 to TRBJ1-2; 7 positions match TRBD1. CDR1 is PRHDT and CDR2 is FYEKMQ in the germline V gene (reference sequence). The CDR3 extends over 15 amino acids. With 5 bases clipped from V and 1 base from J, the junction kept 7 bases outside the gene matches. CDR3 sequence reads: CASSGTGAINYGYTF. In nucleotides, the CDR3 is TGTGCCAGCAGCGGTACAGGGGCCATTAACTATGGCTACACCTTC.

The chain combines TRBV28 with TRBJ2-3, with 7 bases matching TRBD2. The CDR3 loop spans 18 amino acids. Germline CDR1 is MDHEN and CDR2 is SYDVKM. V shed 10 bases and J 4 bases; nucleotides not matched to a gene: 23. CDR3 in amino acids: CAIFEGLARMREPDTQYF. The CDR3 bases are TGTGCCATCTTCGAGGGACTCGCGCGTATGCGGGAGCCAGATACGCAGTATTTT.

The chain combines TRBV2 with TRBJ1-5; D is perhaps TRBD1 (6 bases). V lost 7 bases and J 2 bases, leaving 15 bases between the germline ends. CDR3 size: 15 residues. Germline V lookup: CDR1 SNHLY, CDR2 FYNNEI. For the CDR3, the DNA is TGTGCCAGCACCTTAGACAGGCGGGGCAATCAGCCCCAGCATTTT. Translated, it gives CASTLDRRGNQPQHF.

The chain recombines TRBV19 with TRBJ2-4; D remains ambiguous. V lost 3 bases to trimming and J lost 0 bases, with 9 bases between them. Germline V gene lookup returns CDR1 LNHDA and CDR2 SQIVND (reference sequence). This CDR3 comprises 15 residues. The CDR3: CASSMLELAKNIQYF. CDR3 in DNA: TGTGCCAGTAGTATGCTAGAGCTAGCCAAAAACATTCAGTACTTC. The entire variable domain, with the rest obtained from reference TRBV19 and TRBJ2-4, is as follows: DGGITQSPKYLFRKEGQNVTLSCEQNLNHDAMYWYRQDPGQGLRLIYYSQIVNDFQKGDIAEGYSVSREKKESFPLTVTSAQKNPTAFYLCASSMLELAKNIQYFGAGTRLSVL.

The rearrangement uses TRBV28 and TRBJ2-7; 8 bases are a match to TRBD2. J gave up 3 bases and V 6 bases, and 10 bases lay outside the gene matches. Germline V CDR1 and CDR2: MDHEN, SYDVKM. CDR3 size: 15 residues. CDR3 bases: TGTGCCAGCAGCTTAACGGGGACTAGTCACTACGAGCAGTACTTC. Protein sequence: CASSLTGTSHYEQYF. The full variable domain, rest sourced from reference TRBV28 and TRBJ2-7, is DVKVTQSSRYLVKRTGEKVFLECVQDMDHENMFWYRQDPGLGLRLIYFSYDVKMKEKGDIPEGYSVSREKKERFSLILESASTNQTSMYLCASSLTGTSHYEQYFGPGTRLTVT.

The gene calls are TRBV27 and TRBJ1-2; 8 nucleotides match TRBD1. CDR3 length: 13 residues. Germline CDR1 and CDR2: MNHEY and SMNVEV (reference sequence). J gave up 8 bases and V 9 bases, and 11 bases lay outside the gene matches. The chain's CDR3 is CASLDRGIGGYTF. CDR3 nucleotides: TGTGCCAGTCTCGACAGGGGCATAGGCGGCTACACCTTC.

J is TRBJ2-1 and V is TRBV6-6; possibly TRBD1 for D (5 bases). This CDR3 region has 14 residues. Between the trimmed V and J ends, which lost 7 bases and 6 bases, there was a span of 16 bases. In germline, CDR1 is MNHNY, CDR2 SVGAGI (reference sequence). The CDR3 DNA follows: TGTGCCAGCATTTCTGCAATGGGGCGCAATGAGCAGTTCTTC. Protein: CASISAMGRNEQFF.

The chain joins TRBV30 to TRBJ2-1, with 7 bases that match TRBD1. Germline CDR1 GTSNPN, CDR2 SVGIG (reference sequence). Trimming removed 3 bases from V and 4 bases from J; junction bases left unmatched: 9. This CDR3 region has 15 residues. CDR3: CAWRGGSLRYNEQFF. CDR3 nucleotide sequence: TGTGCCTGGAGAGGGGGCTCCCTGAGGTACAATGAGCAGTTCTTC.

This chain links TRBV27 with TRBJ2-7, with 7 bases that match TRBD2. Germline-derived CDR1 and CDR2 are MNHEY and SMNVEV (reference sequence). V shed 5 bases, J shed 5 bases, and the junction held 9 bases outside the gene matches. The CDR3 has 14 residues. The CDR3 DNA sequence: TGTGCCAGCAGTCAGAGCGGGACTCACGACGAGCAGTACTTC. Its translation is CASSQSGTHDEQYF.

The chain uses TRBV28 and TRBJ2-1; 7 nucleotides line up with TRBD1. The CDR3 spans 13 residues. V gave up 6 bases and J gave up 6 bases; unmatched junction bases: 5. Germline V lookup: CDR1 MDHEN, CDR2 SYDVKM. Written as DNA, the CDR3 is TGTGCCAGCAGCCCGACAGGGAGCAATGAGCAGTTCTTC. This gives the protein CASSPTGSNEQFF.

V is TRBV9 and J is TRBJ2-2, with D perhaps TRBD1 (6 bases). The CDR3 is made up of 15 amino acids. Germline assignment: CDR1 SGDLS and CDR2 YYNGEE. Trimming shortened V by 4 bases and J by 4 bases, and 14 bases separated the two germline ends. The CDR3 here is CASSTLLGGTGELFF. CDR3 nucleotides: TGTGCCAGCAGCACCCTTCTAGGGGGCACCGGGGAGCTGTTTTTT.

The chain joins TRBV10-2 to TRBJ2-3; 8 nucleotides align to TRBD2. The V and J ends lost 4 bases and 3 bases, in that order; junction bases with no gene match: 6. The germline V gene has CDR1 WSHSY and CDR2 SAAADI. The CDR3 extends over 15 amino acids. This chain's CDR3 is CASSGQRESTDTQYF. DNA of the CDR3: TGCGCCAGCAGTGGCCAGCGGGAGTCGACAGATACGCAGTATTTT.